This T cell receptor (beta chain) came from a study of CD8+CD57+ T cells in acquired aplastic anemia. The use of genomic DNA as template underpinned the TCR beta VDJ and CDR3 profiling. One entry per CDR3 protein, called by TCRdb with MiXCR from the reads. Here the sample spans 200,000 or so distinct CDR3 sequences, 55% to 70% being singletons. Germline V lookup: CDR1 MNHEY, CDR2 SVGAGI. The CDR3 contains 14 residues. This clonotype appeared a few times. Its specificity is not known. The germline gene is not matched at one end of the junction; a read error may be the cause. Findings and limits, study-wide: Comparison of patients with controls identified approximately 28 shared CD8+ CDR3 sequences.

The receptor comes from a human donor with severe aplastic anemia or a healthy control (not recorded which). Sequencing was carried out using sorted CD4+, CD8+, or CD8+CD57+ T cells (not recorded which) from PBMCs. The V gene is TRBV6-5, the J gene TRBJ1-1; 8 bases agree with TRBD1. As DNA, the CDR3 is TGTGCCAGCAGCCTGACAGGGGAGGCCACTGAAGCTTCCTTT. Translated, it gives CASSLTGEATEASF.